One sample yielded the 27 T cell receptor beta chains listed below, sequenced in a study of cytomegalovirus exposure and HLA in healthy donors. The PCR contained 60 Vbeta and 13 Jbeta primers. Assay: immunoSEQ multiplex PCR; the TCRdb copy retains only in-frame clones and omits some. The sample's table shows roughly 110,000 clones. Sequenced input: PBMCs. These TCRs come from a middle-aged man in good health and CMV-seropositive.

This chain connects TRBV12-5 to TRBJ2-3; D gene uncertain. The CDR3 is made up of 12 amino acids. The germline V gene encodes CDR1 LGHNT and CDR2 FRNRAP. Trimming removed 6 bases at V and 0 bases at J, with 4 bases between. CDR3 residues: CASGSSTDTQYF. The CDR3 DNA is TGTGCTAGTGGATCTAGCACAGATACGCAGTATTTT.

The rearrangement links TRBV11-3 to TRBJ2-6, with TRBD1 identical over 8 bases. The germline V gene encodes CDR1 SGHNT and CDR2 YENEEA. This CDR3 is 19 amino acids long. After removal of 1 base from V and 0 bases from J, the junction contained 8 bases not matched to a gene. The CDR3, as DNA: TGTGCCAGCAGCTTAGGACCGGGACAGGAGCTCTCTGGGGCCAACGTCCTGACTTTC. It encodes CASSLGPGQELSGANVLTF.

V and J are TRBV5-1 and TRBJ2-3, with D maybe TRBD1 (6 bases). The V gene's germline CDR1 is SGHRS and CDR2 YFSETQ. The CDR3 covers 13 residues. The ends were cut back, 2 bases at V and 5 bases at J, with 9 bases in the middle. This chain's CDR3 is CASSFPGEDTQYF. The CDR3 region has the DNA TGCGCCAGCAGCTTCCCAGGGGAAGATACGCAGTATTTT.

The V and J genes are TRBV6-5 and TRBJ2-7; tentative D call: TRBD1 (6 bases). V shed 6 bases and J shed 2 bases, with 14 bases lying between them. This CDR3 is built from 14 residues. Germline V CDR1 and CDR2: MNHEY, SVGAGI. For the CDR3, the DNA is TGTGCCAGCAGAAGACAGGAGTACCCCTACGAGCAGTACTTC. Amino acid sequence: CASRRQEYPYEQYF.

The V gene is TRBV6-1, the J gene TRBJ2-7; 7 bases are shared with TRBD2. This CDR3 is built from 15 residues. Trimming at V came to 0 bases and at J to 10 bases, leaving 12 bases not matched to a gene. The germline gives CDR1 MNHNS, CDR2 SASEGT. This chain's CDR3 is CASSEALTAGRGQYF. Here the CDR3 DNA reads TGTGCCAGCAGTGAAGCGCTAACCGCGGGGAGGGGCCAGTACTTC.

This chain uses TRBV19 with TRBJ2-2, with 7 bases fitting TRBD2. The CDR3 sequence is 14 residues long. The germline gives CDR1 LNHDA, CDR2 SQIVND (reference sequence). V shed 10 bases and J 2 bases; nucleotides not matched to a gene: 7. CDR3 sequence: CATRLAANTGELFF. Written as DNA, the CDR3 is TGTGCCACCCGGCTAGCGGCCAACACCGGGGAGCTGTTTTTT.

This CDR3 reads CASSYSTAGDGEQYF. In DNA, the CDR3 is TGTGCCAGCAGTTACTCGACAGCGGGAGACGGCGAGCAGTACTTC. The chain recombines TRBV6-5 with TRBJ2-7, with TRBD2 matching 8 bases. The CDR3 is made up of 15 amino acids. Unmatched junction bases numbered 7, after V lost 0 bases and J lost 6 bases. The germline V gene has CDR1 MNHEY and CDR2 SVGAGI.

The rearrangement joins TRBV7-9 to TRBJ2-7; 7 bases are shared with TRBD1. The CDR3 consists of 17 residues. V gave up 4 bases and J gave up 0 bases; unmatched junction bases: 12. The germline gives CDR1 SEHNR, CDR2 FQNEAQ (reference sequence). This CDR3 is CASSSPPGTAVSYEQYF. The CDR3 DNA reads TGTGCCAGCAGCTCCCCGCCTGGGACAGCCGTCTCCTACGAGCAGTACTTC. The whole variable domain, filled in from reference TRBV7-9 and TRBJ2-7, reads DTGVSQNPRHKITKRGQNVTFRCDPISEHNRLYWYRQTLGQGPEFLTYFQNEAQLEKSRLLSDRFSAERPKGSFSTLEIQRTEQGDSAMYLCASSSPPGTAVSYEQYFGPGTRLTVT.

The DNA for the CDR3 is TGTGCCAGCAGCGTCCGACAGCGGGAGGGGCGCACAGATACGCAGTATTTT. It encodes CASSVRQREGRTDTQYF. The chain couples TRBV14 to TRBJ2-3, with 10 bases aligning to TRBD2. Per germline, CDR1 SGHDN and CDR2 FVKESK. V lost 5 bases and J lost 1; bases outside the gene matches: 9. The CDR3 runs 17 residues.

This chain links TRBV12-5 with TRBJ2-1, with 7 bases matching TRBD1. Germline CDR1 reads LGHNT; CDR2 reads FRNRAP. V lost 3 bases to trimming and J lost 5 bases; unmatched junction nucleotides: 10. This CDR3 has 16 amino acids. Here the CDR3 reads CASGFTLGTANNEQFF. In DNA, the CDR3 is TGTGCTAGTGGTTTCACCCTAGGGACAGCTAACAATGAGCAGTTCTTC.

The chain joins TRBV5-1 to TRBJ2-7; D perhaps matches TRBD1 (6 bases). Germline V lookup: CDR1 SGHRS, CDR2 YFSETQ. The V gene lost 7 bases and the J gene lost 1 base, with 15 bases spanning the gap. The CDR3 runs to 14 residues. The CDR3 spells CASGGTVGSYEQYF. Written as DNA, the CDR3 is TGCGCCAGCGGGGGCACAGTTGGATCCTACGAGCAGTACTTC.

The chain joins TRBV7-2 to TRBJ2-5; no definite D call. Looked up from germline, CDR1 is SGHTA and CDR2 is FQGNSA. The CDR3 covers 14 residues. Trimming left V 2 bases short and J 1 base short, with 8 bases between. The DNA for the CDR3 is TGTGCCAGCAGCTTATTACTGGTCCAAGAGACCCAGTACTTC. It yields the protein CASSLLLVQETQYF.

The V call is TRBV2, the J call TRBJ1-2, with D perhaps TRBD1 (6 bases). The germline V gene has CDR1 SNHLY and CDR2 FYNNEI. The CDR3 covers 14 residues. V gave up 7 bases and J gave up 7 bases, with 19 bases separating them. DNA of the CDR3: TGTGCCAGCATTAGGCAGGGGCGCAGTGGTGGCTACACCTTC. Its translation is CASIRQGRSGGYTF.

This chain links TRBV27 with TRBJ2-3, with TRBD2 identical over 10 bases. CDR3 length: 13 amino acids. Trimming at V came to 7 bases and at J to 5 bases, leaving 3 bases not matched to a gene. CDR1 MNHEY and CDR2 SMNVEV come from the germline V gene (reference sequence). In DNA form, the CDR3 reads TGTGCCAGCAAAGGACTAGCGGTAGATACGCAGTATTTT. Protein product: CASKGLAVDTQYF.

In nucleotides, the CDR3 is TGTGCCAGCACCAGCGAGGGGGCCGGCAATCAGCCCCAGCATTTT. The encoded protein is CASTSEGAGNQPQHF. The chain combines TRBV7-2 with TRBJ1-5, with 7 bases fitting TRBD1. CDR3 size: 15 residues. Per germline, CDR1 SGHTA and CDR2 FQGNSA. V shed 7 bases and J 2 bases; nucleotides not matched to a gene: 8.

In regard to this clone: The same CDR3 can be traced to other DNA sequences in this sample. The genes are TRBV10-3 and TRBJ1-1; no reliable D call. The V gene lost 2 bases and the J gene lost 2 bases, with 6 bases spanning the gap. Germline-derived CDR1 and CDR2 are ENHRY and SYGVKD. This CDR3 comprises 13 residues. The CDR3 DNA reads TGTGCCATCAGTGAGAGAGGTAACACTGAAGCTTTCTTT. It translates to CAISERGNTEAFF.

This chain joins TRBV5-1 and TRBJ2-7; the match to TRBD1 covers 7 bases. CDR3 length equals 14 residues. V trimming: 3 bases; J trimming: 3 bases; junction bases outside the gene matches: 6. Germline CDR1 SGHRS, CDR2 YFSETQ. As DNA, the CDR3 is TGCGCCAGCAGCTCCCCGGGACAGAACTACGAGCAGTACTTC. It yields the protein CASSSPGQNYEQYF. Filled out from reference TRBV5-1 and TRBJ2-7, the complete variable domain reads KAGVTQTPRYLIKTRGQQVTLSCSPISGHRSVSWYQQTPGQGLQFLFEYFSETQRNKGNFPGRFSGRQFSNSRSEMNVSTLELGDSALYLCASSSPGQNYEQYFGPGTRLTVT.

The V call is TRBV27, the J call TRBJ2-2, with D maybe TRBD1 (5 bases). Germline V lookup: CDR1 MNHEY, CDR2 SMNVEV (reference sequence). The CDR3 sequence is 14 residues long. V dropped 6 bases and J dropped 2 bases, with 10 bases sitting between them. DNA for the CDR3: TGTGCCAGCAGGCCAGGGCCAAACACCGGGGAGCTGTTTTTT. It codes for CASRPGPNTGELFF.

This chain links TRBV6-6 with TRBJ2-6; TRBD2 is a possible D gene (5 bases). There are 14 residues in the CDR3. Germline lookup yields CDR1 MNHNY and CDR2 SVGAGI (reference sequence). The V gene lost 7 bases and the J gene lost 0 bases, with 7 bases spanning the gap. The CDR3 region is CASTLASGANVLTF. CDR3 bases: TGTGCCAGCACCCTAGCCTCTGGGGCCAACGTCCTGACTTTC.

The chain has TRBV6-6 and TRBJ1-1; a possible D gene is TRBD1 (6 bases). The CDR3 covers 14 residues. V gave up 5 bases and J gave up 3 bases, with 13 bases separating them. Germline loops: CDR1 MNHNY, CDR2 SVGAGI (reference sequence). In DNA, the CDR3 is TGTGCCAGCAGTACTCCCGGGGGGCACACTGAAGCTTTCTTT. Its translation is CASSTPGGHTEAFF.

V and J are TRBV6-6 and TRBJ2-3; no clear D. This CDR3 comprises 13 residues. V was trimmed by 5 bases and J by 1 base, leaving 7 bases between them. The V gene's germline CDR1 is MNHNY and CDR2 SVGAGI (reference sequence). The CDR3 sequence: CASSPAGTDTQYF. The CDR3, as DNA: TGTGCCAGCAGTCCCGCGGGCACAGATACGCAGTATTTT.

The genes are TRBV13 and TRBJ2-7, with 14 bases identical to TRBD2. J was trimmed by 4 bases and V by 1 base; bases with no gene match: 6. CDR3 length: 17 residues. Germline V gene lookup returns CDR1 PRHDT and CDR2 FYEKMQ (reference sequence). The chain's CDR3 is CASSLEGLAGENYEQYF. The DNA of the CDR3 is TGTGCCAGCAGCTTAGAGGGACTAGCGGGAGAAAATTACGAGCAGTACTTC.

CDR3 sequence reads: CASSSIGTGIYEQYF. CDR3 DNA: TGTGCCAGCAGTAGCATCGGGACAGGAATTTACGAGCAGTACTTC. This chain connects TRBV6-5 to TRBJ2-7; 8 positions agree with TRBD1. Germline lookup yields CDR1 MNHEY and CDR2 SVGAGI. The CDR3 is made up of 15 amino acids. J was trimmed by 4 bases and V by 5 bases; bases with no gene match: 10.

The chain links TRBV27 to TRBJ2-1, with 14 bases aligning to TRBD2. Germline V gives CDR1 MNHEY, CDR2 SMNVEV (reference sequence). The V and J ends lost 5 bases and 7 bases, in that order; junction bases with no gene match: 4. The CDR3 runs to 15 residues. The CDR3 region is CASSDGTSGRNEQFF. As DNA, the CDR3 is TGTGCCAGCAGTGACGGGACTAGCGGGAGAAATGAGCAGTTCTTC.

The rearrangement links TRBV15 to TRBJ1-3, with a weak D call TRBD1 (6 bases). The germline gives CDR1 LNHNV, CDR2 YYDKDF (reference sequence). The CDR3 consists of 16 residues. The ends were cut back, 0 bases at V and 4 bases at J, with 13 bases in the middle. The CDR3 DNA is TGTGCCACCAGCAGAGATCGGGGGGCGCTAGGAAACACCATATATTTT. Amino acid sequence: CATSRDRGALGNTIYF.

The chain has TRBV27 and TRBJ2-5; D call uncertain. Germline CDR1 and CDR2: MNHEY and SMNVEV (reference sequence). The V end lost 5 bases, the J end lost 1 base, and 14 bases lay between the germline ends. This CDR3 contains 15 residues. Here the CDR3 reads CASSPHSPFQETQYF. In DNA, the CDR3 is TGTGCCAGCAGTCCCCACTCTCCCTTCCAAGAGACCCAGTACTTC.

J is TRBJ2-7 and V is TRBV6-6; 10 positions agree with TRBD1. J was trimmed by 3 bases and V by 6 bases; bases with no gene match: 8. Germline CDR1 and CDR2: MNHNY and SVGAGI (reference sequence). CDR3 size: 15 residues. The CDR3 DNA is TGTGCCAGCAGGGATCCGGGACAGGGGTTCTACGAGCAGTACTTC. Its translation is CASRDPGQGFYEQYF.